This T cell receptor delta chain was identified in a study of Vδ1+ human thymocytes. On this clone itself: Its specificity is unknown.

Study results and limitations: Unlike peripheral blood Vdelta1+ controls, thymic delta-chain sequences included about 20% Vdelta2 and few Vdelta3. Thymic TRG and TRD repertoires appeared highly polyclonal.

Sequences come from RNA converted to cDNA by reverse transcription. Pooled V-gene forward primers with one constant-region reverse primer generated the CDR3 amplicons by multiplex PCR. TCRdb called clones anew from the multiplex PCR reads with CATT. The sample records under 25,000 delta-chain clones, 7% to 8.5% being singletons. V gave up 4 bases and J gave up 0 bases, with 15 bases separating them. This CDR3 comprises 16 residues. Germline-derived CDR1 and CDR2 are TSWWSYY and QGS. Sequencing was done on a sample of Vdelta1+ gamma-delta thymocytes from the thymus. Described subset: FACS-sorted CD3+ TCRalphabeta- TCRVdelta1+ TCRVdelta2- thymocytes. The sequence was obtained from a child under two years old who had congenital heart surgery. J is TRDJ1 and V is TRDV1; D is uncertain. In DNA form, the CDR3 reads TGTGCTCTTGGGGCCCAGGACGCCCTGTACACCGATAAACTCATCTTT. Translation gives CALGAQDALYTDKLIF.